This is a list of T cell receptor beta chains from one sample in a study of T cell responses to AZD1222 COVID-19 vaccine. Clones were sequenced by immunoSEQ multiplex PCR, and TCRdb holds only the in-frame ones, with some missing. The sample lists about 120,000 clones, around 90% occurring once. Sequences were derived from peripheral blood, sampled on day 0 of AZD1222 vaccination. All receptors come from an adult in good health. CDR3s include the opening cysteine and the closing phenylalanine or tryptophan. The D gene is left open where the match is weak. The listing skips clone size in some rows; elsewhere it reads once, few, many or a size class.

V gene: TRBV5-1; J gene: TRBJ2-7; clone size: .; D gene: .; CDR3 DNA: TGCGCCAGCAGCTTAGGACAGACTGAGAACGAGCAGTACTTC; CDR3 protein: CASSLGQTENEQYF
V gene: TRBV5-1; J gene: TRBJ1-1; clone size: .; D gene: .; CDR3 DNA: TGCGCCAGCAGCTTGAGACGCGGGGGAGAAGCTTTCTTT; CDR3 protein: CASSLRRGGEAFF
V gene: TRBV3-1/TRBV3-2; J gene: TRBJ2-3; clone size: .; D gene: TRBD2; CDR3 DNA: TGTGCCAGCAGCCCCCAGGGGACTAGCGGAGATACGCAGTATTTT; CDR3 protein: CASSPQGTSGDTQYF
V gene: TRBV6-5; J gene: TRBJ1-1; clone size: .; D gene: .; CDR3 DNA: TGTGCCAGCAGTCCCGGAACTACTGAAGCTTTCTTT; CDR3 protein: CASSPGTTEAFF
V gene: TRBV2; J gene: TRBJ2-3; clone size: .; D gene: TRBD2; CDR3 DNA: TGTGCCAGCCCGACTAGCGGGGGCCCCCTCACAGATGTTACGCAGTATTTT; CDR3 protein: CASPTSGGPLTDVTQYF
V gene: TRBV4-1; J gene: TRBJ1-2; clone size: .; D gene: .; CDR3 DNA: TGCGCCAGCAGCCAGATTACAGGAACCTATGGCTACACCTTC; CDR3 protein: CASSQITGTYGYTF
V gene: TRBV11-2; J gene: TRBJ2-7; clone size: .; D gene: .; CDR3 DNA: TGTGCCAGCAGCTTAGACCTGGGTCCAGCGTACGAGCAGTACTTC; CDR3 protein: CASSLDLGPAYEQYF
V gene: TRBV6-5; J gene: TRBJ1-1; clone size: .; D gene: .; CDR3 DNA: TGTGCCAGCCTTAGGGACACTGAAGCTTTCTTT; CDR3 protein: CASLRDTEAFF
V gene: TRBV19; J gene: TRBJ2-3; clone size: .; D gene: .; CDR3 DNA: TGTGCCAGTAGTATAGCTCAGTCCACAGATACGCAGTATTTT; CDR3 protein: CASSIAQSTDTQYF
V gene: TRBV6-5; J gene: TRBJ2-4; clone size: .; D gene: .; CDR3 DNA: TGTGCCAGCAGTTACGATCTAGCCGGCAAAAACATTCAGTACTTC; CDR3 protein: CASSYDLAGKNIQYF
V gene: TRBV5-4; J gene: TRBJ1-1; clone size: once; D gene: TRBD1; CDR3 DNA: TGTGCCAGCAGCTCGGGACAGGGGGCATATGAGACTGAAGCTTTCTTT; CDR3 protein: CASSSGQGAYETEAFF
V gene: TRBV7-9; J gene: TRBJ2-3; clone size: .; D gene: .; CDR3 DNA: TGTGCCAGCAGTAGTAGCACAGATACGCAGTATTTT; CDR3 protein: CASSSSTDTQYF
V gene: TRBV28; J gene: TRBJ1-5; clone size: .; D gene: TRBD1; CDR3 DNA: TGTGCCAGTCCGCCAAACAGGGGGCAAGGAAATCAGCCCCAGCATTTT; CDR3 protein: CASPPNRGQGNQPQHF
V gene: TRBV21-1; J gene: TRBJ1-6; clone size: .; D gene: .; CDR3 DNA: TGTGCCAGCAGCAAAAAAAGGGGGGGACAGGGAAATTCACCCCTCCACTTT; CDR3 protein: CASSKKRGGQGNSPLHF
V gene: TRBV7-3; J gene: TRBJ1-3; clone size: .; D gene: TRBD1; CDR3 DNA: TGTGCCAGCAGCGCCCGGGACAGGGGAATCGGTGGAAACACCATATATTTT; CDR3 protein: CASSARDRGIGGNTIYF
V gene: TRBV4-1; J gene: TRBJ2-2; clone size: once; D gene: .; CDR3 DNA: TGCGCCAGTCTGGACGCGGACGGGGAGCTGTTTTTT; CDR3 protein: CASLDADGELFF
V gene: TRBV28; J gene: TRBJ1-2; clone size: .; D gene: .; CDR3 DNA: TGTGCCAGCAGTTTATACCCGGTTTATGGCTACACCTTC; CDR3 protein: CASSLYPVYGYTF
V gene: TRBV2; J gene: TRBJ1-3; clone size: few; D gene: .; CDR3 DNA: TGTGCCAGCAGTGGGCAGACTTTATACCTATCTGGAAACACCATATATTTT; CDR3 protein: CASSGQTLYLSGNTIYF
V gene: TRBV21-1; J gene: TRBJ1-2; clone size: .; D gene: .; CDR3 DNA: TGTGCCAGCAGCAAGGGGGTTAAGGGGGCCCTATCTAACTATGGCTACACCTTC; CDR3 protein: CASSKGVKGALSNYGYTF
V gene: TRBV19; J gene: TRBJ2-3; clone size: .; D gene: .; CDR3 DNA: TGTGCCAGTAGTCCCCTTAGTGAAGATACGCAGTATTTT; CDR3 protein: CASSPLSEDTQYF
V gene: TRBV18; J gene: TRBJ2-5; clone size: .; D gene: .; CDR3 DNA: TGTGCCAGCTCACCGGACTTCCAAGAGACCCAGTACTTC; CDR3 protein: CASSPDFQETQYF
V gene: TRBV6-5; J gene: TRBJ2-2; clone size: .; D gene: .; CDR3 DNA: TGTGCCAGCTGGGACCTGGGGGGTAATGCCGGGGAGCTGTTTTTT; CDR3 protein: CASWDLGGNAGELFF
V gene: TRBV6-5; J gene: TRBJ1-4; clone size: once; D gene: .; CDR3 DNA: TGTGCCAGCAGTTTTCAGGGGCAATCTAATGAAAAACTGTTTTTT; CDR3 protein: CASSFQGQSNEKLFF
V gene: TRBV4-1; J gene: TRBJ1-2; clone size: .; D gene: .; CDR3 DNA: TGCGCCAGCAGCCAAGGGACCCAGAAGGGGAATGGCTACACCTTC; CDR3 protein: CASSQGTQKGNGYTF
V gene: TRBV15; J gene: TRBJ2-1; clone size: .; D gene: .; CDR3 DNA: TGTGCCACCAGCAGAGAACTATCCGTTGAAGATGAGCAGTTCTTC; CDR3 protein: CATSRELSVEDEQFF
V gene: TRBV12-5; J gene: TRBJ2-1; clone size: .; D gene: .; CDR3 DNA: TGTGCTAGTGGTTTGTCCCTAGGGGGTTTATCTGGCAATGAGCAGTTCTTC; CDR3 protein: CASGLSLGGLSGNEQFF
V gene: TRBV5-5; J gene: TRBJ1-5; clone size: .; D gene: TRBD1; CDR3 DNA: TGTGCCAGCAGCCGAAGCAGGGGGAATCAGCCCCAGCATTTT; CDR3 protein: CASSRSRGNQPQHF
V gene: TRBV6-5; J gene: TRBJ2-7; clone size: .; D gene: TRBD2; CDR3 DNA: TGTGCCAGCAGTCGCCTAGCGGGAAGGTACGAGCAGTACTTC; CDR3 protein: CASSRLAGRYEQYF
V gene: TRBV2; J gene: TRBJ2-5; clone size: .; D gene: .; CDR3 DNA: TGTGCCAGCTCTCTGGAGACCCAGTACTTC; CDR3 protein: CASSLETQYF
V gene: TRBV7-3; J gene: TRBJ2-1; clone size: .; D gene: .; CDR3 DNA: TGTGCCAGCAGCTTGCAAGACAATGAGCAGTTCTTC; CDR3 protein: CASSLQDNEQFF
V gene: TRBV27; J gene: TRBJ2-3; clone size: .; D gene: TRBD2; CDR3 DNA: TGTGCCAGCAGTTTATCGGGACTAGGGAGGGATACGCAGTATTTT; CDR3 protein: CASSLSGLGRDTQYF
V gene: TRBV6-4; J gene: TRBJ1-2; clone size: .; D gene: TRBD1; CDR3 DNA: TGTGCCAGCAGTGGGGGCCAGGGGGCGTCTGGCTACACCTTC; CDR3 protein: CASSGGQGASGYTF
V gene: TRBV7-7; J gene: TRBJ2-6; clone size: .; D gene: TRBD2; CDR3 DNA: TGTGCTAGCGGGGACTCCCTTTTTGGCTCTGGGGCCAACGTCCTGACTTTC; CDR3 protein: CASGDSLFGSGANVLTF
V gene: TRBV6-5; J gene: TRBJ2-7; clone size: .; D gene: .; CDR3 DNA: TGTGCCAGCAGTTACACTAGGACGGTGAGCTCCTACGAGCAGTACTTC; CDR3 protein: CASSYTRTVSSYEQYF
V gene: TRBV29-1; J gene: TRBJ2-7; clone size: .; D gene: .; CDR3 DNA: TGCAGCGTTATATCGACAGGCCGGGAGCAGTACTTC; CDR3 protein: CSVISTGREQYF
V gene: TRBV24-1; J gene: TRBJ2-1; clone size: .; D gene: .; CDR3 DNA: TGTGCCACCAGTGATTTGCACGGCGGTGGGGGGTCCTACAATGAGCAGTTCTTC; CDR3 protein: CATSDLHGGGGSYNEQFF
V gene: TRBV24-1; J gene: TRBJ2-1; clone size: once; D gene: .; CDR3 DNA: TGTGCCACCAGTGATCCCCGGGGGGCCCATGAGCAGTTCTTC; CDR3 protein: CATSDPRGAHEQFF
V gene: TRBV13; J gene: TRBJ1-2; clone size: .; D gene: TRBD1; CDR3 DNA: TGTGCCAGCAGCGTGACCCGGGACAGAGATTTCCTCTATGGCTACACCTTC; CDR3 protein: CASSVTRDRDFLYGYTF
V gene: TRBV3-1/TRBV3-2; J gene: TRBJ2-7; clone size: .; D gene: .; CDR3 DNA: TGTGCCAGCAGCCTTCTGTCAGGTACCTACGAGCAGTACTTC; CDR3 protein: CASSLLSGTYEQYF
V gene: TRBV6-5; J gene: TRBJ2-1; clone size: few; D gene: TRBD1; CDR3 DNA: TGTGCCAGCGCACAGGGGATATCCTACAATGAGCAGTTCTTC; CDR3 protein: CASAQGISYNEQFF
V gene: TRBV3-1/TRBV3-2; J gene: TRBJ1-5; clone size: .; D gene: .; CDR3 DNA: TGTGCCAGCAGCCAAGATCGGGGTCAGCCCCAGCATTTT; CDR3 protein: CASSQDRGQPQHF
V gene: TRBV2; J gene: TRBJ2-5; clone size: .; D gene: .; CDR3 DNA: TGTGCCAGCAGTACACAACAGAGCCAAGAGACCCAGTACTTC; CDR3 protein: CASSTQQSQETQYF
V gene: TRBV5-4; J gene: TRBJ1-2; clone size: .; D gene: TRBD1; CDR3 DNA: TGTGCCAGCAGCTCGGCGGGGACAGGGGCCGTTGGCTACACCTTC; CDR3 protein: CASSSAGTGAVGYTF
V gene: TRBV5-1; J gene: TRBJ1-2; clone size: .; D gene: TRBD1; CDR3 DNA: TGCGCCAGCAGCTTGGACCGGGACAGGGCTATCGGCTACACCTTC; CDR3 protein: CASSLDRDRAIGYTF